These 25 T cell receptor beta chains originate from one sample sequenced in a study of blood T cell repertoires in COVID-19. Here immunoSEQ multiplex PCR was the method, and the copy in TCRdb shows in-frame clones only, minus some. Here the sample spans 30,000 or so clones, around 90% being singletons. Sequences were obtained from peripheral blood. The receptors were gathered from a human donor in a cohort sampled during active COVID-19.

V usage is TRBV18 and J usage is TRBJ1-6, with 8 bases fitting TRBD1. The junction had 3 bases not matched to a gene; V was cut back by 1 base and J by 7 bases. The CDR3 is 15 residues long. Germline V gene data show CDR1 as KGHSH and CDR2 as LQKENI. DNA for the CDR3: TGTGCCAGCTCACCACTGGACAGGGTCAATTCACCCCTCCACTTT. This encodes CASSPLDRVNSPLHF.

V is TRBV19 and J is TRBJ2-7; D is perhaps TRBD1 (5 bases). The germline V gene encodes CDR1 LNHDA and CDR2 SQIVND (reference sequence). The CDR3 sequence is 11 residues long. V dropped 6 bases and J dropped 3 bases, with 6 bases sitting between them. The CDR3, as DNA: TGTGCCAGTAGAGGGGTCTACGAGCAGTACTTC. Protein product: CASRGVYEQYF.

The chain recombines TRBV6-5 with TRBJ2-7; D unresolved. Trimming pared 2 bases from V and 0 bases from J, leaving 11 bases between. The CDR3 length is 15 residues. Germline CDR1 and CDR2: MNHEY and SVGAGI. CDR3 in DNA: TGTGCCAGCAGTTACGGCCGACTGGGCTCCTACGAGCAGTACTTC. Protein product: CASSYGRLGSYEQYF.

The chain has TRBV4-1 and TRBJ1-1; 7 bases line up with TRBD1. Germline V gene lookup returns CDR1 MGHRA and CDR2 YSYEKL. V was clipped by 1 base and J by 0 bases; unmatched bases: 11. CDR3 length: 18 residues. For the CDR3, the DNA is TGCGCCAGCAGCCAAGTTCCCCGACAGGGAATGATGAACACTGAAGCTTTCTTT. This sequence encodes CASSQVPRQGMMNTEAFF.

The V and J genes are TRBV3-1 (or the pseudogene TRBV3-2) and TRBJ1-6; TRBD1 is a possible D gene (6 bases). V shed 0 bases and J shed 6 bases, with 12 bases lying between them. The CDR3 spans 16 residues. CDR1 is LGHDT, CDR2 YNNKEL, per germline (reference sequence). DNA of the CDR3: TGTGCCAGCAGCCAAGACCCCTGGACAGCTAATTCACCCCTCCACTTT. Protein product: CASSQDPWTANSPLHF.

This chain joins TRBV19 and TRBJ2-3, with 9 bases fitting TRBD2. This CDR3 is built from 17 residues. After removal of 3 bases from V and 8 bases from J, the junction contained 15 bases not matched to a gene. Per germline, CDR1 LNHDA and CDR2 SQIVND (reference sequence). The CDR3 reads CASSIPVGGGAVGTQYF. The CDR3 DNA reads TGTGCCAGTAGTATCCCCGTCGGCGGGGGGGCGGTAGGTACGCAGTATTTT.

This clone was observed once. This sequence joins TRBV6-6 and TRBJ2-7, with a tentative D call TRBD1 (6 bases). Germline lookup yields CDR1 MNHNY and CDR2 SVGAGI (reference sequence). The CDR3 sequence is 15 residues long. The ends were cut back, 10 bases at V and 4 bases at J, with 23 bases in the middle. The CDR3 sequence is CATSPRDKGMYEQYF. Written as DNA, the CDR3 is TGTGCCACTTCGCCCAGGGACAAGGGAATGTACGAGCAGTACTTC.

J is TRBJ2-3 and V is TRBV10-3, with 9 bases lining up with TRBD2. The germline V gene encodes CDR1 ENHRY and CDR2 SYGVKD. With V trimmed by 8 bases and J by 3 bases, 9 bases remained unmatched. The CDR3 has 15 residues. CDR3 coding DNA: TGTGCCATCTCCGGAGGGCTAGCGGGGACAGATACGCAGTATTTT. As protein: CAISGGLAGTDTQYF.

V usage is TRBV6-5 and J usage is TRBJ1-1, with 7 bases identical to TRBD1. CDR3 length equals 14 residues. V shed 5 bases, J shed 7 bases, and the junction held 10 bases outside the gene matches. CDR1 MNHEY and CDR2 SVGAGI come from the germline V gene. CDR3 sequence reads: CASSTWTGRGEAFF. The DNA of the CDR3 is TGTGCCAGCAGTACTTGGACAGGCCGTGGTGAAGCTTTCTTT.

The genes are TRBV5-1 and TRBJ2-1; 8 bases are shared with TRBD1. This CDR3 has 15 amino acids. The trim removed 2 bases at V and 8 bases at J, leaving 9 bases unmatched. Germline assignment: CDR1 SGHRS and CDR2 YFSETQ. The CDR3 loop reads CASSLGQGALDEQFF. Written as DNA, the CDR3 is TGCGCCAGCAGCTTAGGCCAGGGGGCTTTGGATGAGCAGTTCTTC.

The rearrangement links TRBV5-6 to TRBJ1-5; no clear D gene. In germline, CDR1 is SGHDT, CDR2 YYEEEE. CDR3 length: 18 amino acids. V lost 0 bases and J 8 bases, leaving 24 bases between the germline ends. CDR3 sequence: CASSLAVGDLLRAEPQHF. CDR3 in DNA: TGTGCCAGCAGCTTGGCGGTCGGGGATTTACTCCGGGCTGAGCCCCAGCATTTT.

The chain joins TRBV29-1 to TRBJ1-4, with 10 bases lining up with TRBD1. This CDR3 has 14 residues. Per the germline V gene, CDR1 is SQVTM and CDR2 is ANQGSEA. With 6 bases clipped from V and 10 bases from J, the junction kept 11 bases outside the gene matches. In DNA, the CDR3 is TGCAGCGTGCGGACCGGGACAGGGGCAGGAAAACTGTTTTTT. The encoded protein is CSVRTGTGAGKLFF.

CDR3 amino acids: CASRLGGYYGYTF. The CDR3 DNA sequence: TGTGCCAGCAGACTAGGGGGTTACTATGGCTACACCTTC. The V gene is TRBV12-3 or TRBV12-4, the J gene TRBJ1-2, with a possible D match to TRBD1 (6 bases). The CDR3 has 13 amino acids. The V gene lost 6 bases and the J gene lost 3 bases, with 11 bases spanning the gap.

V and J are TRBV5-6 and TRBJ2-2; D perhaps matches TRBD2 (5 bases). The CDR3 totals 15 residues. V lost 5 bases to trimming and J lost 2 bases, with 13 bases between them. Germline CDR1 is SGHDT and CDR2 is YYEEEE. Here the CDR3 DNA reads TGTGCCAGCAGACAACTCCTAGCCAACACCGGGGAGCTGTTTTTT. Translating gives CASRQLLANTGELFF.

As regards this clone: At one of its ends the junction is not consistent with the germline gene, which may arise from a read error. The rearrangement links TRBV7-7 to TRBJ2-5; a possible D gene is TRBD2 (5 bases). Germline assignment: CDR1 SSHAT and CDR2 FNYEAQ (reference sequence). The CDR3 spans 15 residues. CDR3 region: CASSLEGVEAETQYF. The CDR3 DNA follows: TGTGCTAGCAGCTTAGAGGGCGTGGAGGCGGAGACCCAGTACTTC.

The V call is TRBV3-1 (or the pseudogene TRBV3-2), the J call TRBJ2-1; 12 positions match TRBD2. The CDR3 consists of 21 residues. From germline, CDR1 is LGHDT and CDR2 YNNKEL (reference sequence). The trim removed 2 bases at V and 0 bases at J, leaving 14 bases unmatched. The CDR3 DNA reads as TGTGCCAGCAGCCAAAACCTAGCGGGGGGGCGGACACGCAGCTCCTACAATGAGCAGTTCTTC. It specifies CASSQNLAGGRTRSSYNEQFF.

The chain is built from TRBV2 and TRBJ2-1, with 9 bases fitting TRBD1. The germline V gene encodes CDR1 SNHLY and CDR2 FYNNEI. This CDR3 contains 12 residues. V shed 10 bases, J shed 9 bases, and the junction held 7 bases outside the gene matches. The CDR3 sequence is CATGRQGGEQFF. The CDR3 DNA reads as TGTGCCACCGGGAGACAGGGGGGTGAGCAGTTCTTC. Complete variable domain (other parts from reference TRBV2 and TRBJ2-1): EPEVTQTPSHQVTQMGQEVILRCVPISNHLYFYWYRQILGQKVEFLVSFYNNEISEKSEIFDDQFSVERPDGSNFTLKIRSTKLEDSAMYFCATGRQGGEQFFGPGTRLTVL.

This clone was recorded once. V is TRBV12-2 and J is TRBJ2-3; the table's D call, TRBD2, was not checked against the DNA. TRBV12-2 is termed a pseudogene. This CDR3 has 18 residues. The chain's CDR3 is CASRLNRVTAGGWDTQYF. CDR3 in DNA: TGTGCAAGTCGCTTAAACAGGGTAACGGCGGGGGGGTGGGATACGCAGTATTTT.

The genes are TRBV5-6 and TRBJ1-6; D is unresolved. The CDR3 length is 12 residues. Germline loops: CDR1 SGHDT, CDR2 YYEEEE. Trimming cost V 2 bases and J 7 bases, with 4 bases left between them. The CDR3 sequence is CASSFLNSPLHF. The CDR3 DNA follows: TGTGCCAGCAGCTTTTTAAATTCACCCCTCCACTTT.

The chain uses TRBV11-2 and TRBJ1-6; 10 nucleotides match TRBD1. V shed 5 bases and J 7 bases; nucleotides not matched to a gene: 5. This CDR3 region has 15 residues. Germline V gene sequence: CDR1 SGHAT, CDR2 FQNNGV. CDR3 sequence reads: CASSRTGGGNSPLHF. The CDR3 nucleotides read TGTGCCAGCAGCCGGACAGGGGGTGGGAATTCACCCCTCCACTTT.

The rearrangement uses TRBV5-1 and TRBJ2-3; 10 nucleotides agree with TRBD2. Germline lookup yields CDR1 SGHRS and CDR2 YFSETQ. CDR3 size: 16 residues. With 1 base clipped from V and 3 bases from J, the junction kept 5 bases outside the gene matches. CDR3 sequence reads: CASSLLLAGETDTQYF. Written as DNA, the CDR3 is TGCGCCAGCAGCTTGCTCCTAGCGGGGGAGACAGATACGCAGTATTTT.

DNA of the CDR3: TGTGCCAGCAGCTTAGGGGTCGGAGGGGTTGGAAACACCATATATTTT. Its translation is CASSLGVGGVGNTIYF. J is TRBJ1-3 and V is TRBV7-8, with D tentatively TRBD1 (5 bases). V dropped 1 base and J dropped 3 bases, with 13 bases sitting between them. Per germline, CDR1 SGHVS and CDR2 FQNEAQ. The CDR3 totals 16 residues.

The rearrangement uses TRBV5-4 and TRBJ2-1, with TRBD2 as a possible D gene (5 bases). The CDR3 consists of 15 residues. The V and J ends lost 4 bases and 0 bases respectively, with 11 bases between them. The V gene's germline CDR1 is SGHNT and CDR2 YYREEE (reference sequence). CDR3 loop: CASSRRSTSYNEQFF. CDR3 nucleotides: TGTGCCAGCAGCCGGAGGTCAACCTCCTACAATGAGCAGTTCTTC.

This clone has a handful of counts. CDR3 coding DNA: TGTGCCAGCAGTTCCTTAGACAGTCAAAGCTATGGCTACACCTTC. Its protein product is CASSSLDSQSYGYTF. The V gene is TRBV27, the J gene TRBJ1-2; D perhaps matches TRBD1 (5 bases). This CDR3 comprises 15 residues. V lost 4 bases and J lost 4, with 16 bases in between. Germline V gene lookup returns CDR1 MNHEY and CDR2 SMNVEV (reference sequence).

The CDR3: CASSSYRGLYGYTF. CDR3 coding DNA: TGTGCCAGCAGCTCTTACAGGGGGCTTTATGGCTACACCTTC. The J gene is TRBJ1-2, the V gene TRBV11-2; 9 bases fit TRBD1. Trimming removed 4 bases from V and 5 bases from J; junction bases left unmatched: 5. The germline CDR1 and CDR2 sequences are SGHAT and FQNNGV. The CDR3 has 14 residues.